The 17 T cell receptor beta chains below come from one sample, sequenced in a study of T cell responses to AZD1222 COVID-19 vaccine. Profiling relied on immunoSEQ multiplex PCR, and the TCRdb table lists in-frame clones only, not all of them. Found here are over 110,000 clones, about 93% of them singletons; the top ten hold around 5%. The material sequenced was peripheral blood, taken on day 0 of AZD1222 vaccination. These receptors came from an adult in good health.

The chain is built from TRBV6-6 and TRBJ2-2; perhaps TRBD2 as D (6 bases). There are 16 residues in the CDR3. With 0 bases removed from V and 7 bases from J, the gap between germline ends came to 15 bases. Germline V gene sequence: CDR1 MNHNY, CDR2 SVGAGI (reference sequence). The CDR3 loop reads CASSYSSTSRGGELFF. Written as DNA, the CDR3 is TGTGCCAGCAGTTACTCGAGCACTAGCCGGGGCGGGGAGCTGTTTTTT.

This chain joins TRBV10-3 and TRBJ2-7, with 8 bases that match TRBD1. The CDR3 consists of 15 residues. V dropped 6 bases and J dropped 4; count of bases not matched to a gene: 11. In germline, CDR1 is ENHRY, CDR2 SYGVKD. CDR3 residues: CAIRSGQGRVYEQYF. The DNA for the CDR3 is TGTGCCATCAGGAGTGGACAGGGAAGAGTATACGAGCAGTACTTC.

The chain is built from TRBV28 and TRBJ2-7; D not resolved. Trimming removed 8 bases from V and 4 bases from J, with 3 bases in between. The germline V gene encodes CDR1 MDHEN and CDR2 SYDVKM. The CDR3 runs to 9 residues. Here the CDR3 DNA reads TGTGCCAGCCCGTACGAGCAGTACTTC. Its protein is CASPYEQYF. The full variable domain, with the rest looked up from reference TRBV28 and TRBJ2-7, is DVKVTQSSRYLVKRTGEKVFLECVQDMDHENMFWYRQDPGLGLRLIYFSYDVKMKEKGDIPEGYSVSREKKERFSLILESASTNQTSMYLCASPYEQYFGPGTRLTVT.

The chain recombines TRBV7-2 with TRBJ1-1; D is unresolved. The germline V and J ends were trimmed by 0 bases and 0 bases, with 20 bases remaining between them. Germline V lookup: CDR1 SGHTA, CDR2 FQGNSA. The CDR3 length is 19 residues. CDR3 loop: CASSLALPWAEDLNTEAFF. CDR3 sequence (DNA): TGTGCCAGCAGCTTAGCGCTCCCTTGGGCGGAGGACTTGAACACTGAAGCTTTCTTT.

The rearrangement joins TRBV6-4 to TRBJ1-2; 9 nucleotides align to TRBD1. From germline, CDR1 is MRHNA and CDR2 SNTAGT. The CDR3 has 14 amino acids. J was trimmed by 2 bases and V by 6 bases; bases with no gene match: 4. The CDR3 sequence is CASRPGQGNYGYTF. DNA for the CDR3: TGTGCCAGCAGACCCGGACAGGGGAACTATGGCTACACCTTC.

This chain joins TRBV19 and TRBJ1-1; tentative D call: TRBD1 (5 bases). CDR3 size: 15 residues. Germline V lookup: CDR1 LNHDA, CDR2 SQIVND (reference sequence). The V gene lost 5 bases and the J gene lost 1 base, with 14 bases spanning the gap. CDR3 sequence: CASSEQTVGNTEAFF. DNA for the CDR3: TGTGCCAGTAGTGAACAGACAGTAGGGAACACTGAAGCTTTCTTT.

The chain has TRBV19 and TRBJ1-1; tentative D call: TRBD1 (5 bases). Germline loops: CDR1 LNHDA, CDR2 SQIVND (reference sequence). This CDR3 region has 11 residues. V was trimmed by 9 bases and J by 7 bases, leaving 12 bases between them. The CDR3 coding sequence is TGTGCCAGACCAGGGTCGATTGAAGCTTTCTTT. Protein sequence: CARPGSIEAFF.

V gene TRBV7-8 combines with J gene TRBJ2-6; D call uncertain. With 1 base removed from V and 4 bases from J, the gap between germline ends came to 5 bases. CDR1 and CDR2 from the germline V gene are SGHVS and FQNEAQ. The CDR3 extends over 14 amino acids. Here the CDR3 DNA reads TGTGCCAGCAGCTTAGGGGTGGGGGCCAACGTCCTGACTTTC. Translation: CASSLGVGANVLTF. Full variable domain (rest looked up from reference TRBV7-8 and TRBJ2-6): GAGVSQSPRYKVAKRGQDVALRCDPISGHVSLFWYQQALGQGPEFLTYFQNEAQLDKSGLPSDRFFAERPEGSVSTLKIQRTQQEDSAVYLCASSLGVGANVLTFGAGSRLTVL.

DNA for the CDR3: TGTGCCAGTAGTATCGGGACAGGTAAAGTGAACGAGCAGTACTTC. Residues: CASSIGTGKVNEQYF. V is TRBV19 and J is TRBJ2-7; 8 bases fit TRBD1. V was clipped by 3 bases and J by 5 bases; unmatched bases: 9. The CDR3 is 15 amino acids. From germline, CDR1 is LNHDA and CDR2 SQIVND (reference sequence).

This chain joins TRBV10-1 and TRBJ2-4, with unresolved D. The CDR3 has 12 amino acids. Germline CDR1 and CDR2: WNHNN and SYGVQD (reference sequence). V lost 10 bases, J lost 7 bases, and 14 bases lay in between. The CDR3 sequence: CANPVGNNIQYF. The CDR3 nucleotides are TGCGCCAACCCGGTGGGGAATAACATTCAGTACTTC.

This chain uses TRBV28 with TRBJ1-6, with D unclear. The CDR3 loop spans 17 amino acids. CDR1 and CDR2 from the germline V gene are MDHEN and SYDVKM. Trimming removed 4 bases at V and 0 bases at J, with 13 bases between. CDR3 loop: CASSSPVLGSYNSPLHF. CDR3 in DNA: TGTGCCAGCAGTTCCCCGGTTTTGGGCTCCTATAATTCACCCCTCCACTTT.

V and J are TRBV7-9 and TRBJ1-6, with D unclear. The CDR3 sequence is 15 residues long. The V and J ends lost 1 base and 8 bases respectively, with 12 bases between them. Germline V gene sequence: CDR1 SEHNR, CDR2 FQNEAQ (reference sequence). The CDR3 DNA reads TGTGCCAGCAGCTTAGAAGGCCTCCCCCATTCACCCCTCCACTTT. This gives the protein CASSLEGLPHSPLHF. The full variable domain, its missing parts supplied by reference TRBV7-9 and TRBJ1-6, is DTGVSQNPRHKITKRGQNVTFRCDPISEHNRLYWYRQTLGQGPEFLTYFQNEAQLEKSRLLSDRFSAERPKGSFSTLEIQRTEQGDSAMYLCASSLEGLPHSPLHFGNGTRLTVT.

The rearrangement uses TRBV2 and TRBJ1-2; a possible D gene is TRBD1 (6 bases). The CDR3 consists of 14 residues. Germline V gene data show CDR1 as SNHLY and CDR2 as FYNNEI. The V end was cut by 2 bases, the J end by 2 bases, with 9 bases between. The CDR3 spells CASSESGTNYGYTF. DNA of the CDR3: TGTGCCAGCAGTGAATCCGGGACAAACTATGGCTACACCTTC.

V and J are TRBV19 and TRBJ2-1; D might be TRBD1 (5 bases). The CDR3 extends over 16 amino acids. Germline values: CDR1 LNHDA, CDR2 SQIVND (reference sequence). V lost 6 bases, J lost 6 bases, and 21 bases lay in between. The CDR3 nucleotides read TGTGCCAGTAGAATTACCGCGACAGAGCCATCCAATGAGCAGTTCTTC. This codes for CASRITATEPSNEQFF.

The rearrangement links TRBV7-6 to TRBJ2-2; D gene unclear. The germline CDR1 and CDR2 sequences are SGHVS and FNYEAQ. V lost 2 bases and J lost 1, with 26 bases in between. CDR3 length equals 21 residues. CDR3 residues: CASSLKRIVPLHSWNTGELFF. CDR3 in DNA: TGTGCCAGCAGCTTAAAAAGGATAGTCCCCCTCCATTCCTGGAACACCGGGGAGCTGTTTTTT. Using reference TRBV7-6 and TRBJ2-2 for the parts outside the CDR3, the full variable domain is GAGVSQSPRYKVTKRGQDVALRCDPISGHVSLYWYRQALGQGPEFLTYFNYEAQQDKSGLPNDRFSAERPEGSISTLTIQRTEQRDSAMYRCASSLKRIVPLHSWNTGELFFGEGSRLTVL.

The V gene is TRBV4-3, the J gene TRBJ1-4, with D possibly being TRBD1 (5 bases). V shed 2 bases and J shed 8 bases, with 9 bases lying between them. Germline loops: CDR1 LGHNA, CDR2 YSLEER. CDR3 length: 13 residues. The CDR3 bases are TGCGCCAGCAGCCAATACAGGCGAGAAAAACTGTTTTTT. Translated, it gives CASSQYRREKLFF.

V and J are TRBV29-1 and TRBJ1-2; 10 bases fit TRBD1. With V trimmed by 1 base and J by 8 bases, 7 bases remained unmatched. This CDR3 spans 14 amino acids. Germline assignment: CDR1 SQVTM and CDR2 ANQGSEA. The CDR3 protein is CSVEVPGQGKGYTF. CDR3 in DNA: TGCAGCGTTGAAGTGCCGGGACAGGGGAAGGGCTACACCTTC.